The 13 T cell receptor beta chains in this list originate from one sample, sequenced in a study of blood T cells in healthy people across ages (dated by TCRdb to about 2015). Library preparation was by 5' RACE. TCRdb lists the instrument as Illumina HiSeq 2500. A second PCR of roughly 6 to 12 cycles was run with a J-beta primer mix and a sample-barcoded 5' primer. Using fastp trimming at Q25 and MiXCR clonotype assembly, TCRdb reanalyzed the public sequencing data and kept in-frame beta chains. When rows share a CDR3 protein, they turn into one entry using the most common DNA and genes. The sample profile shows some 930,000 distinct CDR3 sequences; roughly 29% of them were found once. 9.5% to 13% of the sample is in the top ten clones. This same sample was also part of a study on T cells of mothers and their children.

Material for sequencing was blood. These receptors were obtained from a woman between 35 and 50 years old in good health.

V is TRBV7-2 and J is TRBJ1-1; no definite D call. The V gene lost 4 bases and the J gene lost 1 base, with 22 bases spanning the gap. Germline V gives CDR1 SGHTA, CDR2 FQGNSA. The CDR3 spans 18 residues. The CDR3 here is CASSSSRLITPANTEAFF. The CDR3 nucleotides read TGTGCCAGCAGCTCTAGTCGTCTAATAACTCCCGCGAACACTGAAGCTTTCTTT.

J is TRBJ2-3 and V is TRBV12-3 or TRBV12-4; 7 bases line up with TRBD2. V lost 4 bases and J lost 3; bases outside the gene matches: 7. This CDR3 comprises 15 residues. CDR3: CASSSIREGTDTQYF. The CDR3 bases are TGTGCCAGCAGTTCCATTAGGGAGGGGACAGATACGCAGTATTTT.

The DNA for the CDR3 is TGTGCCAGCAGTCTACAGGGGGCAGTAGATACGCAGTATTTT. Its protein is CASSLQGAVDTQYF. J is TRBJ2-3 and V is TRBV2; 9 nucleotides align to TRBD1. Germline lookup yields CDR1 SNHLY and CDR2 FYNNEI. After removal of 5 bases from V and 5 bases from J, the junction contained 5 bases not matched to a gene. CDR3 length: 14 residues.

In this sample, this clonotype turned up a few times. This chain connects TRBV2 to TRBJ1-1; D is possibly TRBD1 (6 bases). The length of the CDR3 is 12 residues. With 6 bases removed from V and 4 bases from J, the gap between germline ends came to 9 bases. Germline V gives CDR1 SNHLY, CDR2 FYNNEI. CDR3 in amino acids: CASRQGPTEAFF. In DNA, the CDR3 is TGTGCCAGCAGACAGGGTCCCACTGAAGCTTTCTTT.

The J gene is TRBJ2-4, the V gene TRBV24-1, with D uncertain. Per the germline V gene, CDR1 is KGHDR and CDR2 is SFDVKD. The CDR3 contains 13 residues. Between the trimmed V and J ends, which lost 5 bases and 13 bases, there was a span of 17 bases. CDR3: CATSANAGQVQYF. In nucleotides, the CDR3 is TGTGCCACCAGTGCCAACGCCGGGCAGGTGCAGTACTTC.

The J gene is TRBJ1-2, the V gene TRBV25-1; TRBD1 might be the D (6 bases). Trimming pared 4 bases from V and 2 bases from J, leaving 11 bases between. Per the germline V gene, CDR1 is MGHDK and CDR2 is SYGVNS. The CDR3 sequence is 14 residues long. The chain's CDR3 is CASSGRDINYGYTF. CDR3 sequence (DNA): TGTGCCAGCAGTGGCCGGGACATCAACTATGGCTACACCTTC.

The V gene is TRBV27, the J gene TRBJ1-2; D is unresolved. Germline-derived CDR1 and CDR2 are MNHEY and SMNVEV (reference sequence). This CDR3 has 13 amino acids. Trimming shortened V by 1 base and J by 3 bases, and 6 bases separated the two germline ends. The CDR3 spells CASSLFADYGYTF. In DNA form, the CDR3 reads TGTGCCAGCAGTTTATTTGCAGACTATGGCTACACCTTC.

For this clonotype: This sequence may be a read error, since a much larger clone differs from it by one base. The chain links TRBV24-1 to TRBJ2-5; no firm D call. The germline V gene has CDR1 KGHDR and CDR2 SFDVKD. The CDR3 totals 16 residues. Written as DNA, the CDR3 is TGTGCCACCAGTGATTACGGCGCTGGAATCCAAGAGGCCCAGTACTTC. Protein product: CATSDYGAGIQEAQYF.

This clonotype was picked up a small number of times. The J gene is TRBJ2-3, the V gene TRBV24-1; perhaps D is TRBD1 or TRBD2 (7 bases each). Trimming pared 4 bases from V and 3 bases from J, leaving 16 bases between. This CDR3 has 16 amino acids. Looked up from germline, CDR1 is KGHDR and CDR2 is SFDVKD. The CDR3 sequence: CATSDSRQGGTDTQYF. CDR3 nucleotides: TGTGCCACCAGTGACTCCCGACAGGGAGGGACAGATACGCAGTATTTT.

This clonotype was seen only a few times. The V call is TRBV6-1, the J call TRBJ1-1; 10 bases are a match to TRBD1. The CDR3 has 14 residues. J lost 1 base, V lost 8 bases, and 4 bases had no gene match. CDR1 is MNHNS and CDR2 is SASEGT in the germline V gene. DNA of the CDR3: TGTGCCAGCGTCCGGGACAGGGGGAACACTGAAGCTTTCTTT. As protein: CASVRDRGNTEAFF.

This clonotype was counted many times. The rearrangement links TRBV29-1 to TRBJ2-3, with D uncertain. This CDR3 has 12 amino acids. The germline CDR1 and CDR2 sequences are SQVTM and ANQGSEA. V lost 2 bases, J lost 4 bases, and 7 bases lay in between. The CDR3 is CSVEQPPDTQYF. The CDR3 DNA reads as TGCAGCGTTGAACAACCCCCAGATACGCAGTATTTT.

This chain uses TRBV29-1 with TRBJ2-3; tentative D call: TRBD2 (6 bases). The germline V and J ends were trimmed by 5 bases and 6 bases, with 12 bases remaining between them. CDR1 SQVTM and CDR2 ANQGSEA come from the germline V gene. The CDR3 is 12 residues long. CDR3 nucleotides: TGCAGCGTTAGGAACGGAGGGGATACGCAGTATTTT. The encoded protein is CSVRNGGDTQYF.

The chain links TRBV15 to TRBJ1-3; D remains unclear. The germline V and J ends were trimmed by 5 bases and 0 bases, with 11 bases remaining between them. This CDR3 has 15 residues. Looked up from germline, CDR1 is LNHNV and CDR2 is YYDKDF (reference sequence). The CDR3 reads CATSYGRVSGNTIYF. In DNA, the CDR3 is TGTGCCACCAGCTACGGACGGGTCTCTGGAAACACCATATATTTT.